This T cell receptor beta chain was identified in a study of T cell clonality in common variable immunodeficiency. Findings and limits, study-wide: TCRbeta clonality was increased in CVID versus healthy controls. Repertoire-complication correlations in CVID were limited by patient heterogeneity. Common variable immunodeficiency TCR beta sequences reportedly had fewer deletions and N-nucleotide insertions.

Most patients and controls had Caucasian heritage. Equal genomic DNA amounts from CVID and control samples were sequenced. Assay used: immunoSEQ multiplex PCR; TCRdb lists only in-frame clones, some missing. Recorded here are nearly 20,000 clones, none singletons. This clone was observed at least ten times. Its antigen remains unknown. The read ends 3 residues shy of where the CDR3 ends; the end is completed using the germline J gene. This CDR3 has 14 residues. Germline CDR1 is DFQATT and CDR2 is SNEGSKA (reference sequence). Trimming removed 5 bases from V and 8 bases from J; junction bases left unmatched: 10.

The sequence was obtained from a human donor with common variable immunodeficiency. What was sequenced was peripheral blood mononuclear cells. This chain links TRBV20-1 with TRBJ2-1, with TRBD2 matching over 9 bases. CDR3 sequence: CSALRREGGDEQFF. The sequenced CDR3 bases are TGCAGTGCTCTCCGGCGGGAGGGTGGGGATGAG.